These 16 T cell receptor beta chains came from one sample sequenced in a study of metastatic and nonmetastatic thyroid tumors. TCRdb reanalyzed the PCR reads with MiXCR. The sample yields roughly 12,000 clones, approximately 29% seen once. Every patient underwent thyroid surgery untreated. The specimen sequenced was tumor tissue. These receptors were collected from a female donor with papillary thyroid cancer or a benign thyroid nodule (not recorded which). Some clones in this sample may be carry-over from other donors' samples.

This rearrangement joins TRBV5-1 to TRBJ2-7, with 9 bases lining up with TRBD2. The CDR3 extends over 15 amino acids. J lost 2 bases, V lost 4 bases, and 7 bases had no gene match. CDR1 is SGHRS, CDR2 YFSETQ, per germline. The CDR3 DNA is TGCGCCAGCAGCCTAGCGGGAATATCTACCTACGAGCAGTACTTC. Amino acids: CASSLAGISTYEQYF.

The chain employs TRBV11-1 and TRBJ2-1; tentatively, D is TRBD1 (8 bases). In germline, CDR1 is SGHAT, CDR2 FQDESV (reference sequence). This CDR3 contains 15 residues. Trimming removed 8 bases from V and 10 bases from J, with 24 bases in between. CDR3: CASPKRGRGRLEQFF. CDR3 bases: TGTGCCAGCCCCAAGCGGGGCAGGGGGCGTTTGGAGCAGTTCTTC.

This clone was detected only a few times. The chain has TRBV6-1 and TRBJ2-1; D is perhaps TRBD1 or TRBD2 (5 bases each). The V end was cut by 5 bases, the J end by 7 bases, with 18 bases between. Germline V lookup: CDR1 MNHNS, CDR2 SASEGT. CDR3 length: 15 amino acids. The CDR3 reads CASSTLLGGGNEQFF. CDR3 nucleotide sequence: TGTGCCAGCAGTACCTTGTTGGGTGGGGGTAATGAGCAGTTCTTC.

In this sample, this clone turned up many times. This sample includes further DNA sequences coding for the same CDR3. This chain joins TRBV5-4 and TRBJ2-5; D might be TRBD2 (6 bases). The CDR3 spans 14 residues. CDR1 is SGHNT and CDR2 is YYREEE in the germline V gene (reference sequence). The germline V and J ends were trimmed by 0 bases and 5 bases, with 11 bases remaining between them. As DNA, the CDR3 is TGTGCCAGCAGCTTGGAACTAGCAAAGGAGACCCAGTACTTC. Amino acid sequence: CASSLELAKETQYF.

In the case of this clone: At one of its ends the junction is not consistent with the germline gene, which may arise from a read error. The chain has TRBV9 and TRBJ2-6; weak D call: TRBD1 (5 bases). The germline V gene has CDR1 SGDLS and CDR2 YYNGEE. CDR3 length: 15 amino acids. Here the CDR3 reads CASSVNNSGANALTF. The CDR3 DNA reads TGTGCCAGCAGCGTAAATAACTCTGGGGCCAACGCCCTGACTTTC.

This clone is judged medium-sized. The chain recombines TRBV14 with TRBJ2-7; TRBD1 agrees at 10 bases. With 6 bases clipped from V and 4 bases from J, the junction kept 12 bases outside the gene matches. Germline assignment: CDR1 SGHDN and CDR2 FVKESK. The CDR3 is 16 residues long. The CDR3 DNA reads as TGTGCCAGCAGTTTAGGTAGCGGGACAGGGGAGTACGAGCAGTACTTC. This gives the protein CASSLGSGTGEYEQYF.

As DNA, the CDR3 is TGTGCCAGCAGCCCGACTAGCGGGTCACACACAGATACGCAGTATTTT. Amino acids: CASSPTSGSHTDTQYF. The rearrangement joins TRBV4-2 to TRBJ2-3; TRBD2 aligns across 10 bases. CDR3 length: 16 amino acids. The ends lost 4 bases at V and 2 bases at J; junction bases unmatched: 6. Per the germline V gene, CDR1 is LGHNA and CDR2 is YNFKEQ.

V and J are TRBV30 and TRBJ2-6, with D perhaps TRBD1 (6 bases). V was pared by 3 bases and J by 4 bases, with 10 bases between. In germline, CDR1 is GTSNPN, CDR2 SVGIG (reference sequence). The CDR3 runs to 14 residues. This CDR3 is CAWSSGAGANVLTF. The DNA of the CDR3 is TGTGCCTGGAGCTCAGGGGCCGGGGCCAACGTCCTGACTTTC.

The chain is built from TRBV3-1 and TRBJ2-5; D possibly corresponds to TRBD1 (6 bases). CDR1 LGHDT and CDR2 YNNKEL come from the germline V gene (reference sequence). The V and J ends lost 4 bases and 5 bases respectively, with 11 bases between them. The CDR3 extends over 13 amino acids. The CDR3 DNA follows: TGTGCCAGCAGCCGAGCGACAGGCGAGACCCAGTACTTC. Translation: CASSRATGETQYF.

This clone is medium-sized (0.01 to 0.1%) by share. V usage is TRBV7-9 and J usage is TRBJ1-1; D is unclear. This CDR3 is 16 amino acids long. CDR1 is SEHNR, CDR2 FQNEAQ, per germline (reference sequence). The V end lost 5 bases, the J end lost 3 bases, and 19 bases lay between the germline ends. This CDR3 is CASSQPVYGRDTEAFF. DNA for the CDR3: TGTGCCAGCAGCCAACCCGTCTACGGTCGGGACACTGAAGCTTTCTTT. Full variable domain (outside the CDR3, taken from reference TRBV7-9 and TRBJ1-1): DTGVSQNPRHKITKRGQNVTFRCDPISEHNRLYWYRQTLGQGPEFLTYFQNEAQLEKSRLLSDRFSAERPKGSFSTLEIQRTEQGDSAMYLCASSQPVYGRDTEAFFGQGTRLTVV.

By its share, this clone is medium-sized. V and J are TRBV18 and TRBJ2-7; D is undetermined. The germline gives CDR1 KGHSH, CDR2 LQKENI. Deletions cut 3 bases from V and 3 bases from J, with 18 bases between. This CDR3 contains 16 residues. The CDR3 loop is CASSPSDGTSFYEQYF. The CDR3, as DNA: TGTGCCAGCTCACCGTCGGACGGAACCTCATTCTACGAGCAGTACTTC.

Comments on this clone: Without the conserved terminal phenylalanine or tryptophan, this CDR3 likely stems from a read error. The chain combines TRBV7-8 with TRBJ2-7; TRBD2 agrees at 9 bases. The CDR3 runs to 18 residues. Per germline, CDR1 SGHVS and CDR2 FQNEAQ. The V segment lost 4 bases and the J segment 4 bases; nucleotides outside the gene matches: 17. CDR3 DNA: TGTGCCAGCAGCTCAGGGCGGCTAGCGGGAAAATACGGATACGAGCAGTACTTA. It translates to CASSSGRLAGKYGYEQYL.

The rearrangement links TRBV20-1 to TRBJ1-2, with a possible D match to TRBD1 (5 bases). The ends were cut back, 4 bases at V and 4 bases at J, with 13 bases in the middle. Germline CDR1 is DFQATT and CDR2 is SNEGSKA (reference sequence). This CDR3 is built from 13 residues. The CDR3 region has the DNA TGCAGTGCTACAACTCACGACAGCTATGGCTACACCTTC. As protein: CSATTHDSYGYTF.

By sample share, this clone is medium-sized. This chain joins TRBV20-1 and TRBJ2-7, with 11 bases lining up with TRBD2. There are 14 residues in the CDR3. From germline, CDR1 is DFQATT and CDR2 SNEGSKA (reference sequence). After removal of 5 bases from V and 6 bases from J, the junction contained 9 bases not matched to a gene. The CDR3 spells CSASRGTSGGEQYF. The DNA for the CDR3 is TGCAGTGCTTCCCGAGGAACTAGCGGGGGCGAGCAGTACTTC.

In this sample, this clone is medium-sized. J is TRBJ2-7 and V is TRBV6-1, with no clear D. The CDR3 sequence is 12 residues long. Deletions cut 7 bases from V and 4 bases from J, with 11 bases between. Germline values: CDR1 MNHNS, CDR2 SASEGT. DNA of the CDR3: TGTGCCAGCATGAACCACCAATACGAGCAGTACTTC. Translating it yields CASMNHQYEQYF.

The chain uses TRBV3-1 and TRBJ2-1; the D gene is possibly TRBD2 (6 bases). This CDR3 is built from 14 residues. Germline V CDR1 and CDR2: LGHDT, YNNKEL (reference sequence). Trimming removed 5 bases at V and 5 bases at J, with 13 bases between. CDR3 sequence reads: CASSSASANNEQFF. CDR3 in DNA: TGTGCCAGCAGCAGCGCTAGCGCTAACAATGAGCAGTTCTTC.